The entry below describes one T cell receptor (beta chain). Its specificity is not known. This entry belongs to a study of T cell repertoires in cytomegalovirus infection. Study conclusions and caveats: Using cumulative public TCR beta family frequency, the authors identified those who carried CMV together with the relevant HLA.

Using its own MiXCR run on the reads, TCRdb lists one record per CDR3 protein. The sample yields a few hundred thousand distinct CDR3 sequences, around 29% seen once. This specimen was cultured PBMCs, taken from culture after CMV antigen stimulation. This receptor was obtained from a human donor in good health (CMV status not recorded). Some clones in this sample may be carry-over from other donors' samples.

The CDR3 region has the DNA TGTGCCAGCAGTCCTGAAGGGGGTGAGCATAGGGAGACCCAGTACTTC. It specifies CASSPEGGEHRETQYF. The genes are TRBV12-3 or TRBV12-4 and TRBJ2-5, with D maybe TRBD1 (6 bases). Trimming removed 5 bases from V and 5 bases from J, with 21 bases in between. This CDR3 has 16 residues.